These T cell receptor beta chains were read from a single sample in a study of cytomegalovirus exposure and HLA in healthy donors. The protocol was immunoSEQ multiplex PCR, while the TCRdb copy is restricted to in-frame clones and leaves out a portion. Of roughly 200,000 clones detected, around 85% appear once; the ten largest clones hold about 2%. The material sequenced was PBMCs. Every receptor here comes from a woman between 45 and 65 years old in good health and CMV-seronegative. Both conserved end residues are part of each CDR3. Each record gives: V gene, clone size, CDR3 length, D gene, J gene, CDR3 DNA, CDR3 protein. D genes are given only for firm matches. A clone size is listed for some rows: how often the clone was seen (once, few, many), or a class if it is expanded.

V gene: TRBV7-2
clone size: .
CDR3 length: 16
D gene: .
J gene: TRBJ1-6
CDR3 DNA: TGTGCCAGCAGCTCCACCGTAGGAAAACAGAGAACACCCCTCCACTTT
CDR3 protein: CASSSTVGKQRTPLHF

V gene: TRBV30
clone size: .
CDR3 length: 14
D gene: .
J gene: TRBJ2-3
CDR3 DNA: TGTGCCTGGAGTGTACGCAGGGGTGGCGATACGCAGTATTTT
CDR3 protein: CAWSVRRGGDTQYF

V gene: TRBV6-1
clone size: .
CDR3 length: 13
D gene: .
J gene: TRBJ1-5
CDR3 DNA: TGTGCCAGCAGTGAACGGGGTAATCAGCCCCAGCATTTT
CDR3 protein: CASSERGNQPQHF

V gene: TRBV18
clone size: .
CDR3 length: 18
D gene: TRBD2
J gene: TRBJ2-1
CDR3 DNA: TGTGCCAGCTTACCAAAGGGGCTAGCGGGAGGCTCCTACAATGAGCAGTTCTTC
CDR3 protein: CASLPKGLAGGSYNEQFF

V gene: TRBV11-2
clone size: once
CDR3 length: 13
D gene: .
J gene: TRBJ1-2
CDR3 DNA: TGTGCCAGCAGCCTAACGGGAGGCAATGGCTACACCTTC
CDR3 protein: CASSLTGGNGYTF

V gene: TRBV27
clone size: .
CDR3 length: 16
D gene: TRBD2
J gene: TRBJ2-7
CDR3 DNA: TGTGCCAGCACCCGGACTAGCGGGACCCCCCGCCACGAGCAGTACTTC
CDR3 protein: CASTRTSGTPRHEQYF

V gene: TRBV27
clone size: .
CDR3 length: 15
D gene: TRBD2
J gene: TRBJ2-1
CDR3 DNA: TGTGCCAGCAGTTCCAAGACTAGCGGGAGGAGTGAGCAGTTCTTC
CDR3 protein: CASSSKTSGRSEQFF

V gene: TRBV27
clone size: .
CDR3 length: 15
D gene: TRBD2
J gene: TRBJ2-1
CDR3 DNA: TGTGCCAGCACTCCGCAGGCTAGCGGAAGAAATGAGCAGTTCTTC
CDR3 protein: CASTPQASGRNEQFF

V gene: TRBV4-1
clone size: once
CDR3 length: 14
D gene: .
J gene: TRBJ1-5
CDR3 DNA: TGCGCCAGCAGCCAAGCGGGAAAGTTTCAGCCCCAGCATTTT
CDR3 protein: CASSQAGKFQPQHF

V gene: TRBV21-1
clone size: .
CDR3 length: 19
D gene: .
J gene: TRBJ2-1
CDR3 DNA: TGTGCCAGCAGCAAGACTCAGCCCTTCGGGAGGGCCCCCTACAATGAGCAGTTCTTC
CDR3 protein: CASSKTQPFGRAPYNEQFF

V gene: TRBV5-4
clone size: once
CDR3 length: 14
D gene: TRBD1
J gene: TRBJ2-7
CDR3 DNA: TGTGCCAGCAGGGCCGAGACAGGGGTTCGCGAGCAGTACTTC
CDR3 protein: CASRAETGVREQYF

V gene: TRBV11-2
clone size: .
CDR3 length: 15
D gene: TRBD1
J gene: TRBJ2-7
CDR3 DNA: TGTGCCAGCAGCTACCCCGGGACAGGGGGCTACGAGCAGTACTTC
CDR3 protein: CASSYPGTGGYEQYF

V gene: TRBV7-6
clone size: .
CDR3 length: 14
D gene: TRBD1
J gene: TRBJ1-4
CDR3 DNA: TGTGCCAGCAGCCTGGACAGGGGGAATGAAAAACTGTTTTTT
CDR3 protein: CASSLDRGNEKLFF

V gene: TRBV28
clone size: few
CDR3 length: 16
D gene: TRBD1
J gene: TRBJ2-3
CDR3 DNA: TGTGCCAGCAGTTCTACAGGGGAAACCCACACAGATACGCAGTATTTT
CDR3 protein: CASSSTGETHTDTQYF

V gene: TRBV5-1
clone size: once
CDR3 length: 15
D gene: .
J gene: TRBJ1-1
CDR3 DNA: TGCGCCAGCAGCGTAACGGGACAAAGGAGTACTGAAGCTTTCTTT
CDR3 protein: CASSVTGQRSTEAFF

V gene: TRBV6-1
clone size: .
CDR3 length: 14
D gene: TRBD1
J gene: TRBJ1-1
CDR3 DNA: TGTGCCAGCAAGTTGACAGGGGGTACCACTGAAGCTTTCTTT
CDR3 protein: CASKLTGGTTEAFF

V gene: TRBV14
clone size: .
CDR3 length: 12
D gene: .
J gene: TRBJ1-5
CDR3 DNA: TGTGCCAGCAGCCAAGGGGCCCAGCCCCAGCATTTT
CDR3 protein: CASSQGAQPQHF

V gene: TRBV7-8
clone size: .
CDR3 length: 16
D gene: TRBD1
J gene: TRBJ1-4
CDR3 DNA: TGTGCCAGCAGCTATAATACCGGGACAGGTCTGGGAAAACTGTTTTTT
CDR3 protein: CASSYNTGTGLGKLFF

V gene: TRBV7-9
clone size: .
CDR3 length: 14
D gene: .
J gene: TRBJ1-4
CDR3 DNA: TGTGCCAGCATGGGAGACAGGCCTAAGGAAAAACTGTTTTTT
CDR3 protein: CASMGDRPKEKLFF

V gene: TRBV7-8
clone size: .
CDR3 length: 16
D gene: TRBD1
J gene: TRBJ1-5
CDR3 DNA: TGTGCCAGCAGCTTAGAAGGACAGGGGTTCAATCAGCCCCAGCATTTT
CDR3 protein: CASSLEGQGFNQPQHF